This T cell receptor beta chain is from a study of blood T cell repertoires in COVID-19. Study-level information: The United States, Italy and Spain provided the acute and convalescent COVID-19 samples. From T cells, B-cell-depleted T cells, or PBMCs came the material, which was cDNA or gDNA.

Authors' methods: Amplification from reference gene primers served as the basis for estimated nucleated cell counts. TCRdb keeps only in-frame clones here, not all; method: immunoSEQ multiplex PCR. The D gene and trimming were derived from the DNA, and the V and J assignments and clone size from that table. Of approximately 45,000 clones in the sample, roughly 88% are singletons; the top ten hold 1% to 1.5%. This clone was seen once. Germline V lookup: CDR1 LGHNA, CDR2 YSLEER. The CDR3 is made up of 15 amino acids. The V gene end was trimmed by 4 bases and the J gene end by 5 bases; junction bases not matched to a gene: 4.

The chain employs TRBV4-3 and TRBJ2-3; 12 nucleotides match TRBD1. The TCR originated in a woman aged 40 to 50 with acute or convalescent COVID-19. The sample was peripheral blood. The CDR3 nucleotides are TGCGCCAGCAGCCCCGGGACAGGGGGCTTAGATACGCAGTATTTT. It encodes CASSPGTGGLDTQYF.